This is a list of T cell receptor beta chains from one sample in a study of T cell therapy after organ transplantation. What these receptors recognize is not known. Assay used: immunoSEQ multiplex PCR; TCRdb lists only in-frame clones, some missing. The data hold tens of thousands of clones, with around 93% observed a single time. The specimen was CD8+ T cells from blood, collected before autologous CMV-specific T cell therapy. The receptors come from a human patient who had received a solid organ transplant and had CMV disease. The CDR3 runs from the conserved cysteine through the conserved F or W.

V gene	CDR3 protein
TRBV19	CASKKGMNTEAFF
TRBV2	CASSEGSGGPYEQYF
TRBV14	CASSSVGGNSPLHF
TRBV6-1	CASSAGLAAYEQYF
TRBV28	CASSLTGNTGELFF
TRBV2	CASSSGPFREYYEQYF
TRBV19	CASSIAPYNEQFF
TRBV19	CASSNGEWVHTEAFF
TRBV5-6	CASSLEGRNQPQHF
TRBV4-3	CASSQVTGAMYTEAFF
TRBV7-2	CASSLETVKETQYF
TRBV7-9	CASSSSGTTNEKLFF
TRBV30	CAWGTATEAFF
TRBV19	CASSAPYQDGFSYSNQPQHF
TRBV27	CASNTDGGAYNEQFF
TRBV11-2	CASSSTGYGYEQYF
TRBV27	CASSFGYRTGDNSPLHF
TRBV6-1	CASSERSGGSDTQYF
TRBV6-1	CAIRGQGHEQCF
TRBV5-1	CASSLGVSITDTQYF
TRBV27	CASSSRTGYSSNYGYTF
TRBV27	CASSLSAGGTYNEQFF
TRBV27	CASFPYPIPRGFREAFF
TRBV6-5	CATSGSSYEQYF
TRBV10-2	CASSEVVRGKKNQPQHF
TRBV5-6	CASSSTGTEANYGYTF
TRBV9	CASSVEASSPLHF
TRBV29-1	CSGDRGLGNEQFF
TRBV5-1	CASSQGTGGFGQPQHF
TRBV5-6	CASSLAPRGNTEAFF
TRBV6-5	CASSPSVTGQETQYF
TRBV4-3	CASSQDGKFDEQYF
TRBV27	CASSLAPPRDYGYTF
TRBV6-5	CASSYDGVNTGELFF
TRBV27	CASSPSFGGRAKNIQYF
TRBV7-9	CASSGDQGDGANVLTF
TRBV25-1	CASSELAGGSGIQYF
TRBV7-9	CARQGQTSGGELFF
TRBV6-6	CASSFHATGNTEAFF
TRBV6-4	CASSGGARFGANVLTF
TRBV19	CASSIDPGLATTGELFF
TRBV6-5	CASSWLAETSTDTQYF
TRBV11-2	CASSPDVTDGAQHF
TRBV19	CASSTGRGDEQYF
TRBV27	CASSSPGTSNYGYTF
TRBV13	CASSLSGMSSTDTQYF
TRBV9	CASSPEGPGNTEAFF
TRBV4-3	CASSQEQTDTQYF